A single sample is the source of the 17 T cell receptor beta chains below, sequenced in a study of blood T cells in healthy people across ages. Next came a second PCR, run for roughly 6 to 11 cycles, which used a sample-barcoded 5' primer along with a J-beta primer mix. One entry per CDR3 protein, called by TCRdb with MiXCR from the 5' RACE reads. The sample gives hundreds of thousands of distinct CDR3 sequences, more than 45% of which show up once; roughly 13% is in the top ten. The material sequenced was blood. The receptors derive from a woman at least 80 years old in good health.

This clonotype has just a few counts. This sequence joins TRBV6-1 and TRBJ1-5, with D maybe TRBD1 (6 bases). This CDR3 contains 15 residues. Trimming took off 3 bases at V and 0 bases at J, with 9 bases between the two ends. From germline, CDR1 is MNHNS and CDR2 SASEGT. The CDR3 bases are TGTGCCAGCAGTGAGGGGGCATATAGCAATCAGCCCCAGCATTTT. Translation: CASSEGAYSNQPQHF.

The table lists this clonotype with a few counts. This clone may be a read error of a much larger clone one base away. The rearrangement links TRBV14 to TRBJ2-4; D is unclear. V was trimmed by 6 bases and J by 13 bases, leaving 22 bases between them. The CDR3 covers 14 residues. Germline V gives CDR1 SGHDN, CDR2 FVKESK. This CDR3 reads CASSPDIAYNEQYF. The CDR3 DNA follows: TGTGCCAGCAGTCCCGACATCGCGTACAATGAGCAGTACTTC.

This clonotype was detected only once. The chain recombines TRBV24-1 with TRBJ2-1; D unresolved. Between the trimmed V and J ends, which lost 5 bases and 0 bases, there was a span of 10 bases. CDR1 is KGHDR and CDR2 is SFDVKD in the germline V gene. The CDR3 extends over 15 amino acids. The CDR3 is CATSGGPGSYNEQFF. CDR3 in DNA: TGTGCCACCAGTGGAGGCCCGGGCTCCTACAATGAGCAGTTCTTC.

The CDR3: CASSLVPTEQFF. The CDR3 DNA follows: TGTGCCAGCAGCTTAGTCCCCACTGAGCAGTTCTTC. The rearrangement links TRBV11-2 to TRBJ2-1, with D unclear. The CDR3 is made up of 12 amino acids. The V gene's germline CDR1 is SGHAT and CDR2 FQNNGV. Trimming took 1 base from V and 9 from J, leaving 7 bases between them. Full variable domain (outside the CDR3, taken from reference TRBV11-2 and TRBJ2-1): EAGVAQSPRYKIIEKRQSVAFWCNPISGHATLYWYQQILGQGPKLLIQFQNNGVVDDSQLPKDRFSAERLKGVDSTLKIQPAKLEDSAVYLCASSLVPTEQFFGPGTRLTVL.

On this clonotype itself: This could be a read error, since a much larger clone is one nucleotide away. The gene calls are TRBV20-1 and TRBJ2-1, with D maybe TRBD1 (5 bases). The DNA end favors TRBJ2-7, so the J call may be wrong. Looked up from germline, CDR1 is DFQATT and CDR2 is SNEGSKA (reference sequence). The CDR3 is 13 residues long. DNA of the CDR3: TGCAGTGTGGGGCTCACCGTCTACAATGAGCAGTACTTC. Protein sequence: CSVGLTVYNEQYF.

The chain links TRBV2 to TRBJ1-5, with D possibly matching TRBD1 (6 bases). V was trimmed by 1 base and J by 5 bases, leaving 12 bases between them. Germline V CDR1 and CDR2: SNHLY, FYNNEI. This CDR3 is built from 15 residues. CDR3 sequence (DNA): TGTGCCAGCAGTGAAGAACTGGGGGCCTATCAGCCCCAGCATTTT. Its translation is CASSEELGAYQPQHF.

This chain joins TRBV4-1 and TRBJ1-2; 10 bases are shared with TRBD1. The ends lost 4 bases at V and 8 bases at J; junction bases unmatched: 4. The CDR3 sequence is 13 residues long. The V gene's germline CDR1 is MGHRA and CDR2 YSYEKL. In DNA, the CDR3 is TGCGCCAGCAGCCGCGGGACAGGGGAAGGCTACACCTTC. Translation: CASSRGTGEGYTF.

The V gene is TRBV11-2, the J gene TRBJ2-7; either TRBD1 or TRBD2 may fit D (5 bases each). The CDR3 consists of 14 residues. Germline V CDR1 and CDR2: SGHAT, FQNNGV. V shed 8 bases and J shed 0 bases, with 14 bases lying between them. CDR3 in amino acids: CASAPGTASYEQYF. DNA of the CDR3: TGTGCCAGCGCCCCCGGGACGGCCTCCTACGAGCAGTACTTC. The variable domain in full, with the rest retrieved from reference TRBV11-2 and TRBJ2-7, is EAGVAQSPRYKIIEKRQSVAFWCNPISGHATLYWYQQILGQGPKLLIQFQNNGVVDDSQLPKDRFSAERLKGVDSTLKIQPAKLEDSAVYLCASAPGTASYEQYFGPGTRLTVT.

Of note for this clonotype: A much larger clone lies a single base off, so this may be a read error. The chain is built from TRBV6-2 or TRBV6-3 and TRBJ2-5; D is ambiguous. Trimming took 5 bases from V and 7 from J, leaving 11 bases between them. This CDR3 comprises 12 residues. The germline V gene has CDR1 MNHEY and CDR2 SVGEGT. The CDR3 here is CASSASRATQYF. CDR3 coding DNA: TGTGCCAGCAGTGCAAGCCGGGCGACCCAGTACTTC.

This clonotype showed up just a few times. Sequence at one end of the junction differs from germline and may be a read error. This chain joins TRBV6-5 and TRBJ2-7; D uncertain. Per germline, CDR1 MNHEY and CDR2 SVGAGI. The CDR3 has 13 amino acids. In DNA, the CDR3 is TGTGCCAGCAGTGACTCGAGTAAAAATGAGCAGTACTTC. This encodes CASSDSSKNEQYF.

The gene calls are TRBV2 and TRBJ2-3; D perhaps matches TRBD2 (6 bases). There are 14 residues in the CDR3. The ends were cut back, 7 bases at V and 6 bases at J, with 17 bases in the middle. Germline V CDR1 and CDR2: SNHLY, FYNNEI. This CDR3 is CASTGALRSDTQYF. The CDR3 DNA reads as TGTGCCAGCACGGGAGCCTTGAGGTCGGATACGCAGTATTTT.

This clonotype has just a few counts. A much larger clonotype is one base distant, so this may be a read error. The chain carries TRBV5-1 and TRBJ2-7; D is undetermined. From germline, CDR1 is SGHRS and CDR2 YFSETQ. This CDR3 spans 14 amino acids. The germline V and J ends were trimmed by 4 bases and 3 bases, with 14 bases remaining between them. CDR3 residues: CASSVDGGLYEQYF. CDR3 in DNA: TGCGCCAGCAGCGTGGACGGCGGTCTCTACGAGCAGTACTTC.

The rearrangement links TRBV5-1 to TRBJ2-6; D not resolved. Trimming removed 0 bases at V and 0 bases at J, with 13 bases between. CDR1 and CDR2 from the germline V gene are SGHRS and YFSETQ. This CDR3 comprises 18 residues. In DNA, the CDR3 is TGCGCCAGCAGCTTGGCCAGTGGGCTTAGCTCTGGGGCCAACGTCCTGACTTTC. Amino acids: CASSLASGLSSGANVLTF.

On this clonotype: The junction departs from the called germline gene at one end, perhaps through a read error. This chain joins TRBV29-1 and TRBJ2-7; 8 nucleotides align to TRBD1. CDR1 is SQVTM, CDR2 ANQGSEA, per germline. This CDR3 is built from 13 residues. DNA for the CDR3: TGTAGCGCAGTACAGGGGGGCACCTACGAGCAGTACTTC. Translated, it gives CSAVQGGTYEQYF.

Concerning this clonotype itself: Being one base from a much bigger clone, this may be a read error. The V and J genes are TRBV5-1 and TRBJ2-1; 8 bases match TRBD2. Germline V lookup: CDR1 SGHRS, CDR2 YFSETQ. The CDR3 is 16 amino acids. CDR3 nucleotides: TGCACCAGCAGCTTTCGTATCACGGGAGGGCTCAATGAGCAGTTCTTC. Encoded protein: CTSSFRITGGLNEQFF.

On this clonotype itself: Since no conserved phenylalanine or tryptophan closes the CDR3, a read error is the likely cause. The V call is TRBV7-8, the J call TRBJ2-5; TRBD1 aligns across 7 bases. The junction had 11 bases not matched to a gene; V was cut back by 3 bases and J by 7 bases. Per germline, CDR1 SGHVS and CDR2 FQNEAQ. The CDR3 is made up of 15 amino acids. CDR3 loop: CASSLPQGVIVTQYV. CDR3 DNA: TGTGCCAGCAGCTTGCCGCAGGGGGTAATAGTGACCCAGTACGTC.

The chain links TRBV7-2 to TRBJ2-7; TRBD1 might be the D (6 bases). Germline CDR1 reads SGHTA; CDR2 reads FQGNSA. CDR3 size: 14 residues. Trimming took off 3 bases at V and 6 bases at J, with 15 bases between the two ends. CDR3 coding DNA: TGTGCCAGCAGCTTTCTCAGGGGCCGGGGCGAGCAGTACTTC. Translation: CASSFLRGRGEQYF.